Detailed here is one T cell receptor (beta chain). Its antigen is as yet unknown. The data belong to a study of shared clonotypes between healthy human individuals. Study-level background: Each donor contributed plates that comprised three CD4 naive, three CD4 memory, two CD8 naive and one CD8 memory.

Regarding the study as a whole: Naive CD4 clonotypes were shared across a few donors at roughly 5%. Blood was the sole source, and tissue repertoires probably differ.

It was 150 to 250 ng DNA, approximately 28,000 T cell genomes, that sorted-subset replicate PCRs used. Assay: immunoSEQ multiplex PCR; the TCRdb copy retains only in-frame clones and omits some. The sample consists of about 2.1 million clones, roughly 95% of them appearing once. The naive CD8 population came from CD45RO-negative cells selected for CCR7, without terminally differentiated effector memory CD45RA+ cells. This CDR3 is built from 15 residues. V gave up 5 bases and J gave up 6 bases, with 16 bases separating them. Germline V lookup: CDR1 SNHLY, CDR2 FYNNEI. This sequence originates from a young man in good health. Some clones in this sample may be carry-over from other donors' samples. The rearrangement links TRBV2 to TRBJ1-4, with D maybe TRBD1 (5 bases). The sequenced sample consisted of naive CD8+ T cells from PBMCs. Here the CDR3 DNA reads TGTGCCAGCAGTCCCCCGGGGGGGTCCCATGAAAAACTGTTTTTT. This gives the protein CASSPPGGSHEKLFF.